This T cell receptor (beta chain) was found in a study of shared clonotypes between healthy human individuals. The length of the CDR3 is 13 residues. Germline-derived CDR1 and CDR2 are SEHNR and FQNEAQ (reference sequence). The germline V and J ends were trimmed by 3 bases and 5 bases, with 10 bases remaining between them. TCRdb keeps only in-frame clones here, not all; method: immunoSEQ multiplex PCR. This table has approximately 240,000 clones, 50% to 75% appearing once. The sample consisted of memory CD4+ T cells sorted from blood. Documented subset: CD45RA-negative fraction. This chain joins TRBV7-9 and TRBJ2-5; D uncertain. This TCR came from a man between 25 and 39 years old in good health. Here the CDR3 reads CASSFVQYETQYF. The CDR3 DNA is TGTGCCAGCAGCTTTGTCCAATACGAGACCCAGTACTTC. Full variable domain (missing parts from reference TRBV7-9 and TRBJ2-5): DTGVSQNPRHKITKRGQNVTFRCDPISEHNRLYWYRQTLGQGPEFLTYFQNEAQLEKSRLLSDRFSAERPKGSFSTLEIQRTEQGDSAMYLCASSFVQYETQYFGPGTRLLVL.